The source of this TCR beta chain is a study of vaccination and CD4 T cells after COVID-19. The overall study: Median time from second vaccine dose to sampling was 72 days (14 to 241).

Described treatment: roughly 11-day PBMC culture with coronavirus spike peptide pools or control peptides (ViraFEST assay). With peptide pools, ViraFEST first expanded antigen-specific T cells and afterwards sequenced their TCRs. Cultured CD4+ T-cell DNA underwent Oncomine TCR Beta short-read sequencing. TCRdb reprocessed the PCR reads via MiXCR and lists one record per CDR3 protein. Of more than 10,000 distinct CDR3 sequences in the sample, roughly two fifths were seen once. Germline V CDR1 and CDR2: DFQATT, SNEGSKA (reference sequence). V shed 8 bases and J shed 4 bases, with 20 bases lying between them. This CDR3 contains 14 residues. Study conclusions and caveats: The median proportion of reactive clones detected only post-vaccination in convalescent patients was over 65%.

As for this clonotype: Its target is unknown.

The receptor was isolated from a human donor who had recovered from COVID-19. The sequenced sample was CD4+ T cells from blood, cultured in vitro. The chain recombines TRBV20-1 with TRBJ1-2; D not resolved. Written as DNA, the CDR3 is TGCAGTATCCACGGAATCCTGAGTACCTATGGCTACACCTTC. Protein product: CSIHGILSTYGYTF.